These 18 T cell receptor beta chains were all obtained from the same sample, sequenced in a study of blood T cell repertoires in COVID-19. TCRdb's table, derived via immunoSEQ multiplex PCR, lists solely in-frame clones and lacks some. The table includes roughly 330,000 clones, roughly 86% detected once. What was sequenced was peripheral blood. The receptors originated from a woman between 45 and 65 years old with acute or convalescent COVID-19.

V is TRBV5-1 and J is TRBJ1-6; no reliable D call. The CDR3 length is 14 residues. Trimming pared 0 bases from V and 9 bases from J, leaving 10 bases between. Germline assignment: CDR1 SGHRS and CDR2 YFSETQ. The DNA for the CDR3 is TGCGCCAGCAGCTTGGGCGGGAATACTTCACCCCTCCACTTT. The encoded protein is CASSLGGNTSPLHF.

This chain uses TRBV18 with TRBJ2-7; TRBD1 agrees at 8 bases. Losses at the gene ends were 4 bases for V and 2 bases for J; bases not matched to a gene: 7. The CDR3 sequence is 15 residues long. Per germline, CDR1 KGHSH and CDR2 LQKENI. The CDR3 DNA sequence: TGTGCCAGCTCACTCCCCGGGACAGGTCCCTACGAGCAGTACTTC. As protein: CASSLPGTGPYEQYF.

The rearrangement joins TRBV18 to TRBJ2-3; no clear D gene. The CDR3 extends over 15 amino acids. The V gene's germline CDR1 is KGHSH and CDR2 LQKENI. V lost 1 base to trimming and J lost 5 bases, with 13 bases between them. The CDR3 reads CASSPQAAPGDTQYF. The CDR3 nucleotides are TGTGCCAGCTCACCACAGGCGGCCCCGGGAGATACGCAGTATTTT. Looking up the rest from reference TRBV18 and TRBJ2-3 gives the full variable domain: NAGVMQNPRHLVRRRGQEARLRCSPMKGHSHVYWYRQLPEEGLKFMVYLQKENIIDESGMPKERFSAEFPKEGPSILRIQQVVRGDSAAYFCASSPQAAPGDTQYFGPGTRLTVL.

V is TRBV5-1 and J is TRBJ2-7, with TRBD1 identical over 8 bases. V lost 0 bases to trimming and J lost 0 bases; unmatched junction nucleotides: 5. The CDR3 has 16 amino acids. Per the germline V gene, CDR1 is SGHRS and CDR2 is YFSETQ. The CDR3 DNA follows: TGCGCCAGCAGCTTGGCCCCGGGACAGGCCTCCTACGAGCAGTACTTC. Its translation is CASSLAPGQASYEQYF.

The rearrangement joins TRBV5-8 to TRBJ2-6; D may be TRBD1 (6 bases). V was trimmed by 0 bases and J by 0 bases, leaving 19 bases between them. Germline V gene sequence: CDR1 SGHTS, CDR2 YDEGEE. CDR3 length: 20 amino acids. CDR3 DNA: TGTGCCAGCAGCTTGGGGGACACCTGGTTGGGGGCCTCTGGGGCCAACGTCCTGACTTTC. This sequence encodes CASSLGDTWLGASGANVLTF.

The chain joins TRBV27 to TRBJ1-6; maybe TRBD1 (5 bases). Looked up from germline, CDR1 is MNHEY and CDR2 is SMNVEV (reference sequence). Trimming shortened V by 2 bases and J by 8 bases, and 10 bases separated the two germline ends. This CDR3 has 14 amino acids. The CDR3 DNA sequence: TGTGCCAGCAGTTTAAGTGACAGAGATTCACCCCTCCACTTT. This codes for CASSLSDRDSPLHF.

The rearrangement uses TRBV4-2 and TRBJ1-5, with 9 bases identical to TRBD1. Germline V gene data show CDR1 as LGHNA and CDR2 as YNFKEQ. There are 17 residues in the CDR3. V dropped 5 bases and J dropped 2; count of bases not matched to a gene: 10. The DNA for the CDR3 is TGTGCCAGCAGCATGATTAAGACAGGGGGTGGCAATCAGCCCCAGCATTTT. Translated, it gives CASSMIKTGGGNQPQHF.

The V and J genes are TRBV11-2 and TRBJ2-1, with TRBD1 matching 7 bases. The length of the CDR3 is 14 residues. Germline V gene sequence: CDR1 SGHAT, CDR2 FQNNGV. V was pared by 2 bases and J by 4 bases, with 2 bases of the junction left unmatched. Here the CDR3 reads CASSLSQGYNEQFF. CDR3 in DNA: TGTGCCAGCAGCTTATCACAGGGGTACAATGAGCAGTTCTTC.

The V and J genes are TRBV3-1 (or the pseudogene TRBV3-2) and TRBJ2-5; 8 bases fit TRBD1. The V gene end was trimmed by 0 bases and the J gene end by 7 bases; junction bases not matched to a gene: 10. Germline CDR1 is LGHDT and CDR2 is YNNKEL (reference sequence). This CDR3 contains 16 residues. The CDR3 coding sequence is TGTGCCAGCAGCCAAGATTTGAGTCAGGGGGCGGTGACCCAGTACTTC. Translating gives CASSQDLSQGAVTQYF.

This clone was seen only a few times. This rearrangement joins TRBV5-1 to TRBJ2-7; D not resolved. The germline V gene has CDR1 SGHRS and CDR2 YFSETQ. This CDR3 spans 14 amino acids. V was shortened by 4 bases and J by 3 bases, with 14 bases between the two germline ends. CDR3 region: CASSPLRPDYEQYF. DNA for the CDR3: TGCGCCAGCAGCCCCTTGAGGCCCGACTACGAGCAGTACTTC. The whole variable domain, remainder taken from reference TRBV5-1 and TRBJ2-7, is KAGVTQTPRYLIKTRGQQVTLSCSPISGHRSVSWYQQTPGQGLQFLFEYFSETQRNKGNFPGRFSGRQFSNSRSEMNVSTLELGDSALYLCASSPLRPDYEQYFGPGTRLTVT.

This clone was found a few times. The V and J genes are TRBV18 and TRBJ1-2; possible D gene TRBD1, 5 bases. The CDR3 spans 14 residues. In germline, CDR1 is KGHSH, CDR2 LQKENI. V was shortened by 11 bases and J by 2 bases, with 18 bases between the two germline ends. CDR3 amino acids: CAGALVATNYGYTF. Here the CDR3 DNA reads TGTGCCGGGGCGCTGGTTGCGACAAACTATGGCTACACCTTC.

V and J are TRBV7-2 and TRBJ1-1; D unclear. The length of the CDR3 is 13 residues. Germline CDR1 SGHTA, CDR2 FQGNSA. Trimming took off 0 bases at V and 6 bases at J, with 8 bases between the two ends. In DNA, the CDR3 is TGTGCCAGCAGCTTAGCGAGGACTGCTGAAGCTTTCTTT. Residues: CASSLARTAEAFF.

The chain combines TRBV30 with TRBJ2-7, with D possibly being TRBD2 (6 bases). Germline assignment: CDR1 GTSNPN and CDR2 SVGIG (reference sequence). There are 18 residues in the CDR3. V lost 3 bases to trimming and J lost 0 bases, with 24 bases between them. Here the CDR3 reads CAWRREEGGRGFSYEQYF. In DNA form, the CDR3 reads TGTGCCTGGAGAAGGGAGGAGGGCGGTAGAGGCTTCTCCTACGAGCAGTACTTC.

This sequence joins TRBV20-1 and TRBJ2-5; D remains ambiguous. With 3 bases removed from V and 2 bases from J, the gap between germline ends came to 4 bases. The CDR3 sequence is 11 residues long. Germline V gene sequence: CDR1 DFQATT, CDR2 SNEGSKA (reference sequence). The CDR3 loop reads CSASGQETQYF. CDR3 DNA sequence: TGCAGTGCTAGCGGGCAAGAGACCCAGTACTTC.

The rearrangement uses TRBV5-1 and TRBJ2-3; no reliable D call. V dropped 0 bases and J dropped 5 bases, with 7 bases sitting between them. The germline CDR1 and CDR2 sequences are SGHRS and YFSETQ. The CDR3 consists of 13 residues. The CDR3 region has the DNA TGCGCCAGCAGCTTGGCCGATAGAGATACGCAGTATTTT. The encoded protein is CASSLADRDTQYF.

Ten or more counts support this clone. CDR3 sequence: CASSIGGLSNQPQHF. CDR3 DNA: TGTGCCAGCAGTATCGGAGGGCTGAGCAATCAGCCCCAGCATTTT. This sequence joins TRBV6-2 or TRBV6-3 and TRBJ1-5; D not certain. This CDR3 spans 15 amino acids. Germline V gene data show CDR1 as MNHEY and CDR2 as SVGEGT. The V and J ends lost 5 bases and 1 base respectively, with 12 bases between them.

The rearrangement links TRBV9 to TRBJ1-4; 7 nucleotides match TRBD1. This CDR3 contains 15 residues. Germline V gives CDR1 SGDLS, CDR2 YYNGEE. The trim removed 4 bases at V and 4 bases at J, leaving 7 bases unmatched. CDR3 nucleotide sequence: TGTGCCAGCAGCCTCCGGGACAGACTTAATGAAAAACTGTTTTTT. It yields the protein CASSLRDRLNEKLFF.

This sequence joins TRBV27 and TRBJ2-2; possible D gene TRBD2, 5 bases. CDR3 length equals 19 residues. V shed 2 bases and J shed 4 bases, with 23 bases lying between them. Germline CDR1 and CDR2: MNHEY and SMNVEV (reference sequence). For the CDR3, the DNA is TGTGCCAGCAGTTTAGAGGCGGGCGAGTATCTGGGTGGCACCGGGGAGCTGTTTTTT. Translated, it gives CASSLEAGEYLGGTGELFF.